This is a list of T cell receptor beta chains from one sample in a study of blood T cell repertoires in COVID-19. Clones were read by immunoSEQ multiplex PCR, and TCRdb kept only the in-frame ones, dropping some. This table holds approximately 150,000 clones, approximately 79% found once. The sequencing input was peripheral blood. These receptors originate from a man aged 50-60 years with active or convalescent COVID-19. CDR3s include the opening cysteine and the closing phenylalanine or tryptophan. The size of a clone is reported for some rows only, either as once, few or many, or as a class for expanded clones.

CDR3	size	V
CASSLQGDSPLHF	.	TRBV7-9
CASSLDRGLRTEAFF	.	TRBV28
CASSLVRGAYTEAFF	.	TRBV7-9
CSGQQAANTGELFF	few	TRBV29-1
CASSPTHSRGSNYGYTF	.	TRBV9
CASSHVDRTQETQYF	.	TRBV6-5
CASSLLQSSGANVLTF	.	TRBV27
CASSLRGNYVPTTGELFF	few	TRBV27
CAISEPGQGEGYEQYF	.	TRBV10-3
CASSLHRAPLYEQYF	.	TRBV5-1